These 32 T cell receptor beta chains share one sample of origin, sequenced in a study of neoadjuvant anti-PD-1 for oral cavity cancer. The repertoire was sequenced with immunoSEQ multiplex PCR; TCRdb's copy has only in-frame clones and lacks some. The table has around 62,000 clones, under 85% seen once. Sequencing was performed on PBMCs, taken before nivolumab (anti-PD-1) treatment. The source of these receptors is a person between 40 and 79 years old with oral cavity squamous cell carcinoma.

The CDR3 region has the DNA TGTGCCAGCAGTTTAGGGAGGGGCCTGGTCTACAATGAGCAGTTCTTC. This sequence encodes CASSLGRGLVYNEQFF. The chain links TRBV28 to TRBJ2-1; 7 nucleotides agree with TRBD2. The CDR3 runs 16 residues. V trimming: 2 bases; J trimming: 3 bases; junction bases outside the gene matches: 7. CDR1 is MDHEN, CDR2 SYDVKM, per germline.

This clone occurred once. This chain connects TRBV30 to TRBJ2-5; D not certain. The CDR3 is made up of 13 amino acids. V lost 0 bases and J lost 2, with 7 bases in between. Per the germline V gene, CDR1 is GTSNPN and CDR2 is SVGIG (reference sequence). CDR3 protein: CAWSVRSQETQYF. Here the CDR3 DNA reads TGTGCCTGGAGTGTACGTAGTCAAGAGACCCAGTACTTC. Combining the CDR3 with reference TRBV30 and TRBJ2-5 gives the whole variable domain SQTIHQWPATLVQPVGSPLSLECTVEGTSNPNLYWYRQAAGRGLQLLFYSVGIGQISSEVPQNLSASRPQDRQFILSSKKLLLSDSGFYLCAWSVRSQETQYFGPGTRLLVL.

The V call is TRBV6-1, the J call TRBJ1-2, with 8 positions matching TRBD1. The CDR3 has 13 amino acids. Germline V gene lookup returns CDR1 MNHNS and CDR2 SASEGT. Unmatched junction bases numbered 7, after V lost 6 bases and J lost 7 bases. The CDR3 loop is CASRLRQGTGYTF. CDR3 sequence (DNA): TGTGCCAGCAGACTCCGACAGGGGACTGGCTACACCTTC.

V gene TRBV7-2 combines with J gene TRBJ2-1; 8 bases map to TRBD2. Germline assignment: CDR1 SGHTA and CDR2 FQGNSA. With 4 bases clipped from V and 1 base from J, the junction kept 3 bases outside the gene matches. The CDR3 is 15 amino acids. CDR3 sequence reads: CASSSLAGSYNEQFF. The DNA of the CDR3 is TGTGCCAGCAGCTCTTTAGCGGGGTCCTACAATGAGCAGTTCTTC.

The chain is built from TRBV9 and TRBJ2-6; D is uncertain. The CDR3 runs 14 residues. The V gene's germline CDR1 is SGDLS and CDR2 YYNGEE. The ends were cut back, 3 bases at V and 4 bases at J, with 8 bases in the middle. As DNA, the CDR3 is TGTGCCAGCAGCGGACCCACCGGGGCCAACGTCCTGACTTTC. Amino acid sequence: CASSGPTGANVLTF.

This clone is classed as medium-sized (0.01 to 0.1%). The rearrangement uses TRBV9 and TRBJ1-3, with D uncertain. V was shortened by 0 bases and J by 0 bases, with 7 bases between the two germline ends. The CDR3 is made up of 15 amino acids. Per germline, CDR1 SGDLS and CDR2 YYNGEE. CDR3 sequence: CASSVGRRSGNTIYF. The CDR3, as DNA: TGTGCCAGCAGCGTAGGGCGGCGCTCTGGAAACACCATATATTTT.

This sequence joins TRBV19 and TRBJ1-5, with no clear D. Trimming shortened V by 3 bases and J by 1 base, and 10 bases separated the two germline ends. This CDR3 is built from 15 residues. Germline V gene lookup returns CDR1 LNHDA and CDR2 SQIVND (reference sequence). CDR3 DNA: TGTGCCAGTAGTATTTCCCCGGGGAGCAATCAGCCCCAGCATTTT. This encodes CASSISPGSNQPQHF. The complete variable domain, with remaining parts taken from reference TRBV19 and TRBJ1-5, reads DGGITQSPKYLFRKEGQNVTLSCEQNLNHDAMYWYRQDPGQGLRLIYYSQIVNDFQKGDIAEGYSVSREKKESFPLTVTSAQKNPTAFYLCASSISPGSNQPQHFGDGTRLSIL.

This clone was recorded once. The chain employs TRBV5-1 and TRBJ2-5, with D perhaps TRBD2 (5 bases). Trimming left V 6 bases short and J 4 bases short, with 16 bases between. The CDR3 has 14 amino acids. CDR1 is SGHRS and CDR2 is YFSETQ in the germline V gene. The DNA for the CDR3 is TGCGCCAGCACCTTTCCGGGGTCCGGAGAGACCCAGTACTTC. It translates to CASTFPGSGETQYF. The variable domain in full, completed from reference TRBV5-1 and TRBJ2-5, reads KAGVTQTPRYLIKTRGQQVTLSCSPISGHRSVSWYQQTPGQGLQFLFEYFSETQRNKGNFPGRFSGRQFSNSRSEMNVSTLELGDSALYLCASTFPGSGETQYFGPGTRLLVL.

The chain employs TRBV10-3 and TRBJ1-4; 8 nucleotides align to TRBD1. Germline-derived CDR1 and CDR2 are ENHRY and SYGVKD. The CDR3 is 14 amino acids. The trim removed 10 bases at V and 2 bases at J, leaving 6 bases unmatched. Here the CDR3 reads CATRGQVTNEKLFF. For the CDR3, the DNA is TGTGCCACAAGGGGACAGGTTACTAATGAAAAACTGTTTTTT.

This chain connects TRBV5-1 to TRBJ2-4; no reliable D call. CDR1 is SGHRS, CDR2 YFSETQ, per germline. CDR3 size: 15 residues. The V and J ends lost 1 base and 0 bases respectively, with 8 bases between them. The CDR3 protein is CASSLRPTAKNIQYF. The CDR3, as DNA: TGCGCCAGCAGCTTGAGACCAACAGCCAAAAACATTCAGTACTTC.

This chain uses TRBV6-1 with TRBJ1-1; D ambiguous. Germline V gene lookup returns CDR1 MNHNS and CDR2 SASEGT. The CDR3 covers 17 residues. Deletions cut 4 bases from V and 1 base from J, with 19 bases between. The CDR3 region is CASSGQTEAHSNTEAFF. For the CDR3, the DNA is TGTGCCAGCAGTGGTCAGACTGAAGCCCATTCGAACACTGAAGCTTTCTTT.

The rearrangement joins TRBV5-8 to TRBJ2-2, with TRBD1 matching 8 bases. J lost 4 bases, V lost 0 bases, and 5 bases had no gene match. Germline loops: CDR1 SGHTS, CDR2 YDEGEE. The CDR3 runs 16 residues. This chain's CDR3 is CASSLGQGFGTGELFF. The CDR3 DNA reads TGTGCCAGCAGCTTGGGACAGGGGTTCGGCACCGGGGAGCTGTTTTTT.

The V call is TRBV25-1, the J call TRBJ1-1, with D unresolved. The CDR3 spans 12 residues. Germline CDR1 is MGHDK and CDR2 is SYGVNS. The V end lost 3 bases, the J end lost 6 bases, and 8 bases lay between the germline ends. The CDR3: CASSEPGSEAFF. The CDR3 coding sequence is TGTGCCAGCAGTGAGCCGGGATCTGAAGCTTTCTTT.

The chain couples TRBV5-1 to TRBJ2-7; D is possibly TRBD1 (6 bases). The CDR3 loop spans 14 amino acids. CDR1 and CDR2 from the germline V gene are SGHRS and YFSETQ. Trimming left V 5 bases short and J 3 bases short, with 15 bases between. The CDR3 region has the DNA TGCGCCAGCAGAGCGACAGGAGGTAACTACGAGCAGTACTTC. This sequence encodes CASRATGGNYEQYF.

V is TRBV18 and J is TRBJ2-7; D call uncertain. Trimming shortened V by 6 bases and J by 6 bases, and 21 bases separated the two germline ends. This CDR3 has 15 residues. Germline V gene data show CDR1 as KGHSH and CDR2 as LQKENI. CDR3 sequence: CASSQKGGGQAEQYF. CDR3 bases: TGTGCCAGCTCCCAAAAGGGCGGTGGTCAAGCCGAGCAGTACTTC.

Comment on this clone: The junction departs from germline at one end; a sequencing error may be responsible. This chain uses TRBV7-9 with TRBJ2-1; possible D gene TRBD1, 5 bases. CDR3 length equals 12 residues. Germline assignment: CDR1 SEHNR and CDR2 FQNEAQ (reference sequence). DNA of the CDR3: TGTGCCAGCAGCCAGCCTAGGGGCCCTCCGCTCTTC. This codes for CASSQPRGPPLF.

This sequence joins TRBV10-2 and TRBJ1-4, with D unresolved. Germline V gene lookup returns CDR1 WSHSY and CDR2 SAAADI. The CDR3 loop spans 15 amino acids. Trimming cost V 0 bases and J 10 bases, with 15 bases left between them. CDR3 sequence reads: CASSESLKVVTKLFF. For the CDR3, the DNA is TGCGCCAGCAGTGAGTCGTTAAAAGTGGTCACAAAACTGTTTTTT.

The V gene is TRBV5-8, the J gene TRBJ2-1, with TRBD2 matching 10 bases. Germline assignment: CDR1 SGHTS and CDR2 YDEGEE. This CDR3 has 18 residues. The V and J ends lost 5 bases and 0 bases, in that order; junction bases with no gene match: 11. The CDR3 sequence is CASSRTSGAPSSYNEQFF. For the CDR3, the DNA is TGTGCCAGCAGTCGCACTAGCGGGGCCCCTTCCTCCTACAATGAGCAGTTCTTC.

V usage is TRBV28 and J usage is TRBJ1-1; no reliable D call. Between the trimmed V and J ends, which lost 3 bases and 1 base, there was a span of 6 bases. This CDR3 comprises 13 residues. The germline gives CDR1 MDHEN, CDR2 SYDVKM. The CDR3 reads CASSFGTNTEAFF. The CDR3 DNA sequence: TGTGCCAGCAGTTTTGGCACGAACACTGAAGCTTTCTTT. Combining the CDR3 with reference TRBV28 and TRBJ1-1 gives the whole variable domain DVKVTQSSRYLVKRTGEKVFLECVQDMDHENMFWYRQDPGLGLRLIYFSYDVKMKEKGDIPEGYSVSREKKERFSLILESASTNQTSMYLCASSFGTNTEAFFGQGTRLTVV.

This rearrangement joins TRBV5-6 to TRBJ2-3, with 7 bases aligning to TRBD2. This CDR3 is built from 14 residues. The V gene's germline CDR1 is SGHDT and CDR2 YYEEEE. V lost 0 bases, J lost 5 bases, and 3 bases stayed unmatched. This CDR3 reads CASSLVPGGDTQYF. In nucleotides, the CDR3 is TGTGCCAGCAGCTTGGTTCCGGGAGGAGATACGCAGTATTTT.

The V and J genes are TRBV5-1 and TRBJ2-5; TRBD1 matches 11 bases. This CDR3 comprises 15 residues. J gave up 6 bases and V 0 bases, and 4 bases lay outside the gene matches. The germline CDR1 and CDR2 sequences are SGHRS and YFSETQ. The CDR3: CASSLEDRGQQTQYF. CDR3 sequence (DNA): TGCGCCAGCAGCTTGGAGGACAGGGGGCAACAGACCCAGTACTTC.

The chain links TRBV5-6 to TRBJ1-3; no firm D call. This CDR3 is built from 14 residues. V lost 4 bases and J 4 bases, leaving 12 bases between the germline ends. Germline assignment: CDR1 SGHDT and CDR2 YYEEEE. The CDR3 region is CASSPLDGGNTIYF. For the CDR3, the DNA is TGTGCCAGCAGCCCCCTGGATGGCGGAAACACCATATATTTT.

This CDR3 reads CASSFGSHTDTQYF. In nucleotides, the CDR3 is TGTGCCAGCAGCTTCGGCAGTCACACAGATACGCAGTATTTT. The V gene is TRBV11-2, the J gene TRBJ2-3, with unresolved D. V was trimmed by 3 bases and J by 2 bases, leaving 9 bases between them. Germline V gene data show CDR1 as SGHAT and CDR2 as FQNNGV. The CDR3 extends over 14 amino acids.

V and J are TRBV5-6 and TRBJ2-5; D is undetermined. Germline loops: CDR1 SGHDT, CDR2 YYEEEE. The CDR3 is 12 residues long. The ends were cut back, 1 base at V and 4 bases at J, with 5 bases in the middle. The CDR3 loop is CASSLNPETQYF. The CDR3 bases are TGTGCCAGCAGCTTGAACCCAGAGACCCAGTACTTC. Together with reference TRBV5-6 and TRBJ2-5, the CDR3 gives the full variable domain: DAGVTQSPTHLIKTRGQQVTLRCSPKSGHDTVSWYQQALGQGPQFIFQYYEEEERQRGNFPDRFSGHQFPNYSSELNVNALLLGDSALYLCASSLNPETQYFGPGTRLLVL.

The CDR3 nucleotides are TGTGCCAGTAGTACGTCCGGTACGGGTTATGGCTACACCTTC. Amino acid sequence: CASSTSGTGYGYTF. The chain recombines TRBV19 with TRBJ1-2; no firm D call. Germline V CDR1 and CDR2: LNHDA, SQIVND (reference sequence). The CDR3 has 14 amino acids. Trimming took off 4 bases at V and 5 bases at J, with 14 bases between the two ends.

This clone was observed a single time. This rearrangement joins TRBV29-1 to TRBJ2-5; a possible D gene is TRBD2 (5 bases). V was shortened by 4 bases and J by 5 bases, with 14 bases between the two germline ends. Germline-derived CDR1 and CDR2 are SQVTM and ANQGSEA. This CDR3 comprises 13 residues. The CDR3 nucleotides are TGCAGCGTTGCCGGGGTGGTGGGCGAGACCCAGTACTTC. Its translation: CSVAGVVGETQYF.

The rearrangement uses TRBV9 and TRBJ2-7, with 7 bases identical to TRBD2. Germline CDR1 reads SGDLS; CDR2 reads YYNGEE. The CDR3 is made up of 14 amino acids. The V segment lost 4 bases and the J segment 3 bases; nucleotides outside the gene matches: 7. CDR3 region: CASSSGLESYEQYF. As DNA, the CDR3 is TGTGCCAGCAGCTCCGGACTAGAAAGCTACGAGCAGTACTTC.

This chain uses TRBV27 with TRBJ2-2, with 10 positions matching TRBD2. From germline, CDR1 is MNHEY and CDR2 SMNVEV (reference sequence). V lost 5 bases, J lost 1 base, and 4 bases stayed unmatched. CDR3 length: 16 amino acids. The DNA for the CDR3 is TGTGCCAGCAGTGTGACTAGCGGGTTGAACACCGGGGAGCTGTTTTTT. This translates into CASSVTSGLNTGELFF.

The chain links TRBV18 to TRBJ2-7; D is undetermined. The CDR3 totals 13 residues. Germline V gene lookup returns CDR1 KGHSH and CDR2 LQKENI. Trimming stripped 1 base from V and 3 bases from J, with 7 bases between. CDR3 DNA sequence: TGTGCCAGCTCACCACAAAGAGGCTACGAGCAGTACTTC. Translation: CASSPQRGYEQYF.

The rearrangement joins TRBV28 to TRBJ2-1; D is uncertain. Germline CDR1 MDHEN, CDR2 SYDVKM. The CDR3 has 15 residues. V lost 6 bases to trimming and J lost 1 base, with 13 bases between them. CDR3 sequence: CASRPGTESYNEQFF. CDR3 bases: TGTGCCAGCAGACCCGGCACAGAGTCCTACAATGAGCAGTTCTTC.

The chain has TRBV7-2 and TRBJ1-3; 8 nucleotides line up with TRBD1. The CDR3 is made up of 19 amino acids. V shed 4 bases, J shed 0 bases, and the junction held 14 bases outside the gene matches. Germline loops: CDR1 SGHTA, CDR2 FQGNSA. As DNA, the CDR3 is TGTGCCAGCAGCTCAGCCGTCCCGGGACAGGTACCCTCTGGAAACACCATATATTTT. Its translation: CASSSAVPGQVPSGNTIYF.

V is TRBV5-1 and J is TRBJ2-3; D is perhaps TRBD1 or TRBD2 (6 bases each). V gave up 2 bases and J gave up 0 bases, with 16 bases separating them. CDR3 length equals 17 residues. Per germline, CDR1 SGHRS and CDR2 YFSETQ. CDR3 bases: TGCGCCAGCAGCTTTATCAGGGGAGGTAGGAGCACAGATACGCAGTATTTT. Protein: CASSFIRGGRSTDTQYF.